Below, one T cell receptor beta chain is given with its context. Its antigen remains unknown. Using quantitative 5'-RACE with molecular barcodes, the authors made TCR beta libraries. TCRdb called the 5' RACE reads again in MiXCR, with one record for every CDR3 protein. The table shows about 390,000 distinct CDR3 sequences, with approximately 20% occurring only once. This sample stems from a study of CD8 T cells in ankylosing spondylitis. Study observations and caveats: Disease-linked clones were reportedly significantly enriched in matched ankylosing spondylitis synovial fluid. A CD8+ phenotype characterized the disease-linked clones, which were relatively rare in peripheral blood. Blood from ankylosing spondylitis patients appeared to carry a characteristic roughly 8-variant TCR beta motif.

The germline V and J ends were trimmed by 0 bases and 2 bases, with 10 bases remaining between them. Per germline, CDR1 SGHRS and CDR2 YFSETQ. The CDR3 is 15 amino acids. The clonotype comes from a male donor with ankylosing spondylitis. The V call is TRBV5-1, the J call TRBJ2-3; the D is unclear. The specimen was blood, either unsorted or a sorted T cell fraction (not recorded which). The CDR3 sequence: CASSLEWRYTDTQYF. The DNA of the CDR3 is TGCGCCAGCAGCTTGGAATGGCGGTACACAGATACGCAGTATTTT. The entire variable domain, with the rest obtained from reference TRBV5-1 and TRBJ2-3, is as follows: KAGVTQTPRYLIKTRGQQVTLSCSPISGHRSVSWYQQTPGQGLQFLFEYFSETQRNKGNFPGRFSGRQFSNSRSEMNVSTLELGDSALYLCASSLEWRYTDTQYFGPGTRLTVL.